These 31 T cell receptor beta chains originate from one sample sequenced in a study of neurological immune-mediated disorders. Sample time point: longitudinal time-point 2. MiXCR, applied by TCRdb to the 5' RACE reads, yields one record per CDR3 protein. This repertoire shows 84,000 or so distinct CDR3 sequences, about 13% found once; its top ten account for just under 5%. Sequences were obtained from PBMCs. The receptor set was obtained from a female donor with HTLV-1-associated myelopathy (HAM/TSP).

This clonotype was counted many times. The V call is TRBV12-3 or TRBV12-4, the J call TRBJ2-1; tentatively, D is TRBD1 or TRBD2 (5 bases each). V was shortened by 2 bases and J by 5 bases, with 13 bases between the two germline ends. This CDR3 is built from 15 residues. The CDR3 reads CASSLKNWGHNEQFF. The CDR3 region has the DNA TGTGCCAGCAGTTTAAAGAATTGGGGACACAATGAGCAGTTCTTC.

The CDR3 protein is CASSSGTTYQETQYF. CDR3 DNA sequence: TGCGCCAGCAGCTCCGGGACAACGTACCAAGAGACCCAGTACTTC. The gene calls are TRBV5-1 and TRBJ2-5; D might be TRBD1 (6 bases). The CDR3 totals 15 residues. Germline CDR1 is SGHRS and CDR2 is YFSETQ. V shed 3 bases and J shed 0 bases, with 12 bases lying between them.

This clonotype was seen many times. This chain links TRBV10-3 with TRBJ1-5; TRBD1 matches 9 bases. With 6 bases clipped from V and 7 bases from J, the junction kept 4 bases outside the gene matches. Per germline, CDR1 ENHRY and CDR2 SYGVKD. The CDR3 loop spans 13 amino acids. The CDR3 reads CAIRGQGGQPQHF. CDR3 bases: TGTGCCATCAGGGGACAGGGAGGGCAGCCCCAGCATTTT.

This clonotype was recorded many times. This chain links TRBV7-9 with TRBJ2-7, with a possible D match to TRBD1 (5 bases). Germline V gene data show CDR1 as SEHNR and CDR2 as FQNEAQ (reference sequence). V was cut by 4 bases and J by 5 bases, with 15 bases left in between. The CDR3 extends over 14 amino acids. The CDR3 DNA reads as TGTGCCAGCAGCTCGATAGGACAATCACACGAGCAGTACTTC. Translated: CASSSIGQSHEQYF.

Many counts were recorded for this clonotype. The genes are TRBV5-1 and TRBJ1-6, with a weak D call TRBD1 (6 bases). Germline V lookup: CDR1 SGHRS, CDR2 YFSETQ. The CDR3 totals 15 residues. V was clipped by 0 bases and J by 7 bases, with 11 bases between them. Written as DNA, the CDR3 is TGCGCCAGCAGCTTGGTCCGGGGGCGGAATTCACCCCTCCACTTT. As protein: CASSLVRGRNSPLHF.

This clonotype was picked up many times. CDR3 sequence: CASIIGAGTYNEQFF. CDR3 sequence (DNA): TGTGCCAGCATCATAGGGGCCGGGACTTACAATGAGCAGTTCTTC. This chain joins TRBV13 and TRBJ2-1; D might be TRBD2 (6 bases). This CDR3 is built from 15 residues. V lost 7 bases to trimming and J lost 4 bases, with 17 bases between them. Germline loops: CDR1 PRHDT, CDR2 FYEKMQ (reference sequence).

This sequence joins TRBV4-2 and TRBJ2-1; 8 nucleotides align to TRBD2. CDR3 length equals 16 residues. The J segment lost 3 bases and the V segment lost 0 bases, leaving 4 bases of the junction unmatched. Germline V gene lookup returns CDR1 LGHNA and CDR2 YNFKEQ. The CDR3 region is CASSQDRAGGYNEQFF. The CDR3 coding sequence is TGTGCCAGCAGCCAAGATCGGGCGGGGGGCTACAATGAGCAGTTCTTC.

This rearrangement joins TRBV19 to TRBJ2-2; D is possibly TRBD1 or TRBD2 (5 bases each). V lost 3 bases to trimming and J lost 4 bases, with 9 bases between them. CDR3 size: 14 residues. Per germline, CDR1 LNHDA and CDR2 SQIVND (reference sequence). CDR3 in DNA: TGTGCCAGTAGTATCAAGGGGAGCACCGGGGAGCTGTTTTTT. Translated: CASSIKGSTGELFF.

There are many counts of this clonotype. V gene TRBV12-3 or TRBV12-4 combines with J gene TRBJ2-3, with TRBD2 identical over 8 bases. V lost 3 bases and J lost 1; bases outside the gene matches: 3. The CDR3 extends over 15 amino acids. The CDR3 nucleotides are TGTGCCAGCAGTTTCGGGCGGGGGGGCACAGATACGCAGTATTTT. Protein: CASSFGRGGTDTQYF.

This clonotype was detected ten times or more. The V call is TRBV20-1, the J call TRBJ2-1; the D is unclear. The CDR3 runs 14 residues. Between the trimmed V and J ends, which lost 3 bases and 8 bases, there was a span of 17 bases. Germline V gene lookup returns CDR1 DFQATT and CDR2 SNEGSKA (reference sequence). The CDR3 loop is CSASLRIRSDEQFF. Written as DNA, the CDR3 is TGCAGTGCTAGTTTAAGGATTCGGTCGGATGAGCAGTTCTTC.

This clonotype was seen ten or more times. The CDR3 bases are TGTGCCAGCAGCAAACGCGGGGGGCGCACAGATACGCAGTATTTT. This sequence encodes CASSKRGGRTDTQYF. The chain employs TRBV12-3 or TRBV12-4 and TRBJ2-3; TRBD2 aligns across 8 bases. CDR3 length equals 15 residues. V shed 6 bases, J shed 1 base, and the junction held 6 bases outside the gene matches.

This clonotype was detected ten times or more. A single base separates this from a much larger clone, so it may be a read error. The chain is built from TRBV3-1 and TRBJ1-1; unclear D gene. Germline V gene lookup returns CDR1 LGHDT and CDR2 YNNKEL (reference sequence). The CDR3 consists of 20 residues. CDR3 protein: CANSHGTWTPRERLNTEAFF. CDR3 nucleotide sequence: TGTGCCAACAGCCATGGAACTTGGACCCCCCGCGAGCGGCTGAACACTGAAGCTTTCTTT.

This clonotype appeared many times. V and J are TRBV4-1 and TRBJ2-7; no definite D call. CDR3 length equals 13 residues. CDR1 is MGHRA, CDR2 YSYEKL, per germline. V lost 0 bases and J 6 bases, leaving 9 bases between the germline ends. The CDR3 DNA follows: TGCGCCAGCAGCCAAGAGGTCCGTCTCGAGCAGTACTTC. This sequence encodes CASSQEVRLEQYF.

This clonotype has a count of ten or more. CDR3 in DNA: TGTGCCAGCAGCCTCCGAGCGGACCTATCCTACAATGAGCAGTTCTTC. Protein product: CASSLRADLSYNEQFF. This chain links TRBV11-2 with TRBJ2-1; D possibly corresponds to TRBD2 (5 bases). V was shortened by 5 bases and J by 1 base, with 15 bases between the two germline ends. The CDR3 has 16 amino acids. Germline CDR1 is SGHAT and CDR2 is FQNNGV.

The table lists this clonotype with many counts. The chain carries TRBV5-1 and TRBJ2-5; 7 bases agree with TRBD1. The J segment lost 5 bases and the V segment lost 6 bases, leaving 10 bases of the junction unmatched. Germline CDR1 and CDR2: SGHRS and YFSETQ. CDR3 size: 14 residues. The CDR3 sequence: CASNPTGVGETQYF. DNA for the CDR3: TGCGCCAGCAACCCCACAGGGGTCGGCGAGACCCAGTACTTC.

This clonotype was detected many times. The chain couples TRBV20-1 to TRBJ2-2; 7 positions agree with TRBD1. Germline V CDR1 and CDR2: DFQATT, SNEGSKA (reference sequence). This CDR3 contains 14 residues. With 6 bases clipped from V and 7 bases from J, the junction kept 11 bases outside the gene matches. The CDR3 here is CSATTGRSSGELFF. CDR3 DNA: TGCAGTGCCACGACAGGGCGTTCTAGCGGGGAGCTGTTTTTT.

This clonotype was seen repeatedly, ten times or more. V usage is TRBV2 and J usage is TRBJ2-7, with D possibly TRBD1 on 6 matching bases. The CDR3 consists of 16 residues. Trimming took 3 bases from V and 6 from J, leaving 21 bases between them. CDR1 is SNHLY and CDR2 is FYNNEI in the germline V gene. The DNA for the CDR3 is TGTGCCAGCAGTGATTTTCAGCCTCAGGGGATCGGCGAGCAGTACTTC. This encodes CASSDFQPQGIGEQYF.

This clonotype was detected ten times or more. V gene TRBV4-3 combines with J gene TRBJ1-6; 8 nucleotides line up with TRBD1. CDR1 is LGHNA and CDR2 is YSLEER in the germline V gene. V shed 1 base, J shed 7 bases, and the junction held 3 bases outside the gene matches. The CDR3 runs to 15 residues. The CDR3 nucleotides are TGCGCCAGCAGCCAAGTGAGGACAGGGAATTCACCCCTCCACTTT. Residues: CASSQVRTGNSPLHF.

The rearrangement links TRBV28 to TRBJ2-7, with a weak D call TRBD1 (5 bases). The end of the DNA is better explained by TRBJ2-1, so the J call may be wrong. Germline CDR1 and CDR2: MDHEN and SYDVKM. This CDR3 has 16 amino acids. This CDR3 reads CASRSNAGITYNEQFF. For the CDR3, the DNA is TGTGCCAGCAGGTCCAATGCAGGGATCACCTACAATGAGCAGTTCTTC.

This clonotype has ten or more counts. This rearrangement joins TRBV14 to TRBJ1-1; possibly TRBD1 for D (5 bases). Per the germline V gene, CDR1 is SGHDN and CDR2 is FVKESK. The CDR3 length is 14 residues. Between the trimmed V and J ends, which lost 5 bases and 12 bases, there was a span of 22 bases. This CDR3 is CASSGLPRARGTFF. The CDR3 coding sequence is TGTGCCAGCAGCGGACTCCCCCGGGCCCGGGGGACTTTCTTT.

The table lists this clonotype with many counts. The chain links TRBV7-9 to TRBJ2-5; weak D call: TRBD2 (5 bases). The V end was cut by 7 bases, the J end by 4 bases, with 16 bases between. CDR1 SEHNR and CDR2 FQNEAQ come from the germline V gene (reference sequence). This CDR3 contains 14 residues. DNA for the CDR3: TGTGCCAGCATGACTACTCTAAGAGGAGAGACCCAGTACTTC. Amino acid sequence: CASMTTLRGETQYF.

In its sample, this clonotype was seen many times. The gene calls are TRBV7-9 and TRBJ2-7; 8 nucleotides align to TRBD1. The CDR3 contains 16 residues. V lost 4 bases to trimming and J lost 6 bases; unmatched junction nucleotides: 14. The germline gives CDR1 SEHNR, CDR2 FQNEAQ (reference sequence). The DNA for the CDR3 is TGTGCCAGCAGCTGGGGTGGAGACAGGGGAAGGTCCGAGCAGTACTTC. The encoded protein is CASSWGGDRGRSEQYF.

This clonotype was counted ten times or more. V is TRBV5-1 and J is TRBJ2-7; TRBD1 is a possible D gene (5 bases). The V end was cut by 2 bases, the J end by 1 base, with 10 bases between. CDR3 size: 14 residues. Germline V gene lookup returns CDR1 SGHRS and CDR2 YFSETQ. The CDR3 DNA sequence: TGCGCCAGCAGCTTTTCTGGGGCATCCTACGAGCAGTACTTC. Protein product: CASSFSGASYEQYF.

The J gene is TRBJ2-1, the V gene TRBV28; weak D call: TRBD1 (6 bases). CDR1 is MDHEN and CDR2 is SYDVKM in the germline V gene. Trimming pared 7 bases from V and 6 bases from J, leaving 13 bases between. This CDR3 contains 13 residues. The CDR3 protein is CASTRDTRNEQFF. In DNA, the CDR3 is TGTGCCAGCACCCGGGACACACGCAATGAGCAGTTCTTC.

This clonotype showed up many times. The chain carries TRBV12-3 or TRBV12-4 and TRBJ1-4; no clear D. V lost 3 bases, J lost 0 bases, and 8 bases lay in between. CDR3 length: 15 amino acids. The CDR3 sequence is CASSFGQTTNEKLFF. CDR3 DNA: TGTGCCAGCAGTTTTGGTCAGACAACTAATGAAAAACTGTTTTTT.

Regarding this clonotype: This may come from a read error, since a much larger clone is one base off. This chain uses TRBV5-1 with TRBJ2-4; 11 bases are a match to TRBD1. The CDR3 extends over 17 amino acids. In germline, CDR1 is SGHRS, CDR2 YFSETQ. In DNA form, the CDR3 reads TGCTCCACCCACCGGGACAGGGGGGTTAGGGCCAAAAACATTCAGTACTTC. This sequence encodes CSTHRDRGVRAKNIQYF.

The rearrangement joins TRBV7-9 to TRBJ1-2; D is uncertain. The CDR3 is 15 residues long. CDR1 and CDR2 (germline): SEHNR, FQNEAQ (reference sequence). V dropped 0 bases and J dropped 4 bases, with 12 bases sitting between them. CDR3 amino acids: CASSLAEVTGYGYTF. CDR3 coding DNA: TGTGCCAGCAGCTTAGCGGAAGTGACCGGCTATGGCTACACCTTC.

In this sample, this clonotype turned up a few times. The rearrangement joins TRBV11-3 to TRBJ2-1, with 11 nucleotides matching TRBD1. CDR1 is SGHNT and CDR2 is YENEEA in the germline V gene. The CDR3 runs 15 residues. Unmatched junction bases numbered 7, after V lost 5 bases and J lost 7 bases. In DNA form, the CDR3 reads TGTGCCAGCAGCGTCCGGGACAGGGGGGGGAATGAGCAGTTCTTC. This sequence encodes CASSVRDRGGNEQFF.

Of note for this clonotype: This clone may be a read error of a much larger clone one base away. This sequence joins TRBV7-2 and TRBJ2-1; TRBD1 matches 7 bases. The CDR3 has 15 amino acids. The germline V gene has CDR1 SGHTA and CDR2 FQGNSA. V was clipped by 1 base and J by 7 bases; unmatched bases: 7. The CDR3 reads CASSLGGGLNNEQFF. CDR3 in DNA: TGTGCCAGCAGCTTAGGAGGGGGCCTGAATAATGAGCAGTTCTTC.

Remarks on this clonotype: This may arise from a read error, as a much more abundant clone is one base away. Here the CDR3 DNA reads TGCAGCGCCCGGACATGGAGCGAGCAGTACTTC. Protein: CSARTWSEQYF. The chain joins TRBV29-1 to TRBJ2-7, with D perhaps matching TRBD1 (5 bases). CDR3 length: 11 residues. V was clipped by 7 bases and J by 6 bases, with 13 bases between them. Germline lookup yields CDR1 SQVTM and CDR2 ANQGSEA.

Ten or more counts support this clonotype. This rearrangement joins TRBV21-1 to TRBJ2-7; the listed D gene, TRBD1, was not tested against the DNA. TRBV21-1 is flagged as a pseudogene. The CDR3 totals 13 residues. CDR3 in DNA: TGTGCCAGCAGCGACTCTGGGGGCTACGAGCAGTACTTC. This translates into CASSDSGGYEQYF.